The clone carrying this TCR beta chain was recorded only once. Antigen unknown. The sample comes from a study of Ad26.COV2.S vaccination and SARS-CoV-2 variants. Study overall: Ad26.COV2.S, an intramuscular injection, was given once or twice 56 days apart. Findings and limits, study-wide: It was found that vaccine and placebo recipients had similar non-spike TCR breadth.

Treatment defined: about 20 received Ad26.COV2.S at low or high dose, single or two shots; 5 received placebo; per-sample allocation not given. Samples analyzed were those drawn on day 63 after the first vaccine or placebo injection. Germline values: CDR1 LGHDT, CDR2 YNNKEL (reference sequence). V lost 0 bases to trimming and J lost 9 bases; unmatched junction nucleotides: 4. CDR3 length: 15 amino acids. Produced via immunoSEQ multiplex PCR; TCRdb's table is partial and in-frame only. Among about 390,000 clones listed, around 85% were seen once. The starting material was peripheral blood, obtained in a trial of Ad26.COV2.S vaccine versus placebo. This rearrangement joins TRBV3-1 (or the pseudogene TRBV3-2) to TRBJ1-6; TRBD1 agrees at 8 bases. The clonotype originates from a person between 18 and 60 years old who received the Ad26.COV2.S COVID-19 vaccine or a placebo. The CDR3 protein is CASSQDGTGTSPLHF. The DNA of the CDR3 is TGTGCCAGCAGCCAAGACGGGACAGGTACTTCACCCCTCCACTTT.